This note documents a single TCR beta chain sequence. Its target is unknown. Assay used: immunoSEQ multiplex PCR; TCRdb lists only in-frame clones, some missing. The sample yields fewer than 25,000 clones, approximately 90% seen once. The CDR3 is 13 amino acids. V lost 0 bases to trimming and J lost 7 bases, with 9 bases between them. CDR1 and CDR2 from the germline V gene are WNHNN and SYGVQD (reference sequence). The data were taken from a study of lymphopenia after photon versus proton radiotherapy. Study-wide findings and caveats: A bigger post-nadir fall in TCR diversity correlated inversely with survival time in deceased patients. Photon-treated patients lost naive T cells and TCR diversity; proton-treated stayed stable. After the lymphocyte nadir, photon-treated repertoires showed oligoclonal expansion, especially of CD8+ Temra cells. Only patients who died were analyzed for survival; proton advantage is unproven.

The sample here was peripheral blood, taken from a patient treated with proton-based radiotherapy. The V and J genes are TRBV10-1 and TRBJ1-1; D remains unclear. The origin of this receptor is a man older than 75 with esophageal cancer. The CDR3 DNA reads TGCGCCAGCAGTGAGTCGAATAGGAATGAAGCTTTCTTT. As protein: CASSESNRNEAFF.